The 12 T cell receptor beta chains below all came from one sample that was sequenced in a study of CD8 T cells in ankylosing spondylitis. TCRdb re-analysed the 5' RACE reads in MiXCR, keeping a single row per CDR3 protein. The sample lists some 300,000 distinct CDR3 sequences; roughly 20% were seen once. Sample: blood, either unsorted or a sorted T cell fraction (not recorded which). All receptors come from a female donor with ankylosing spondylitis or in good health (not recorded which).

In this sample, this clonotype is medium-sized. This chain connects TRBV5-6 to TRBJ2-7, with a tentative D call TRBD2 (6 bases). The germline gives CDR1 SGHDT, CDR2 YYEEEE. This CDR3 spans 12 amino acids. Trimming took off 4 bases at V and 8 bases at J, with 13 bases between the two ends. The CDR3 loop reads CASSPGGLKQYF. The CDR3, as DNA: TGTGCCAGCAGCCCCGGAGGGCTCAAGCAGTACTTC.

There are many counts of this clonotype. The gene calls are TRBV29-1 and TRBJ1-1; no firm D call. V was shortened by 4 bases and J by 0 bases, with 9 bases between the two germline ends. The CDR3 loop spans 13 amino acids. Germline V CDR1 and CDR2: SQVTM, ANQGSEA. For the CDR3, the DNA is TGCAGCGTTGGAGCAGCCTTGAACACTGAAGCTTTCTTT. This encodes CSVGAALNTEAFF.

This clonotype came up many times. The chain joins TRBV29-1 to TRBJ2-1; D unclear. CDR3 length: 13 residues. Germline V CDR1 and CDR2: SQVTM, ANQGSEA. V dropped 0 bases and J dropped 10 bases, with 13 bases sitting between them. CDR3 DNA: TGCAGCGTTGAAGAGACTTCCGTCGGGGAGCAGTTCTTC. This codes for CSVEETSVGEQFF.

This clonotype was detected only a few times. Written as DNA, the CDR3 is TGCAGTGCTAGGGTGGTAGCGGGAGGATCCCCCTACGAGCAGTACTTC. Encoded protein: CSARVVAGGSPYEQYF. The chain combines TRBV20-1 with TRBJ2-7; TRBD2 agrees at 10 bases. The ends lost 3 bases at V and 2 bases at J; junction bases unmatched: 10. The CDR3 length is 16 residues. CDR1 is DFQATT and CDR2 is SNEGSKA in the germline V gene (reference sequence).

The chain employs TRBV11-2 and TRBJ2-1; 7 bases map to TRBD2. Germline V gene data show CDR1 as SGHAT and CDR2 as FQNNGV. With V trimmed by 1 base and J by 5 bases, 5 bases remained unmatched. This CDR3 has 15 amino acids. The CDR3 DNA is TGTGCCAGCAGCTTAGTATCTAGCGGCCACAATGAGCAGTTCTTC. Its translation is CASSLVSSGHNEQFF.

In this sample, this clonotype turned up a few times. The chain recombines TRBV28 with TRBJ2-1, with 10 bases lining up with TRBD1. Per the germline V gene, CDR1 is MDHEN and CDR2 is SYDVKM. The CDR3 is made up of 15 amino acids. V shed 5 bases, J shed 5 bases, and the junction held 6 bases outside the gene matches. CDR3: CASSKTGTGDNEQFF. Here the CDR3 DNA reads TGTGCCAGCAGTAAGACCGGGACAGGGGACAATGAGCAGTTCTTC.

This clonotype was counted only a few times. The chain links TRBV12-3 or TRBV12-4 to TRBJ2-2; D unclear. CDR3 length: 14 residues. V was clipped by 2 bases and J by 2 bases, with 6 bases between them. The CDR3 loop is CASSLIVNTGELFF. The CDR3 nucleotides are TGTGCCAGCAGTTTAATAGTCAACACCGGGGAGCTGTTTTTT.

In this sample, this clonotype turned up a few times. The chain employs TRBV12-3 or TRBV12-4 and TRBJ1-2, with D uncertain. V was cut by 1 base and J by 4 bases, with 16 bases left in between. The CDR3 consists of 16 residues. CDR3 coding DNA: TGTGCCAGCAGTTTAGAGGTCGGGGTGCAAAGCTATGGCTACACCTTC. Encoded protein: CASSLEVGVQSYGYTF.

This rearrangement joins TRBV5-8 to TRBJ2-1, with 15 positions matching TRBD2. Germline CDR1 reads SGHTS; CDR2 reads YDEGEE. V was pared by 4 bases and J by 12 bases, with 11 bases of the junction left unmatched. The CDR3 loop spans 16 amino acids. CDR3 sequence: CASSPPGLAGGTRQFF. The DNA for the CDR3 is TGTGCCAGCAGCCCTCCGGGACTAGCGGGAGGCACGCGGCAGTTCTTC. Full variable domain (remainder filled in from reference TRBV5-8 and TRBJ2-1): EAGVTQSPTHLIKTRGQQATLRCSPISGHTSVYWYQQALGLGLQFLLWYDEGEERNRGNFPPRFSGRQFPNYSSELNVNALELEDSALYLCASSPPGLAGGTRQFFGPGTRLTVL.

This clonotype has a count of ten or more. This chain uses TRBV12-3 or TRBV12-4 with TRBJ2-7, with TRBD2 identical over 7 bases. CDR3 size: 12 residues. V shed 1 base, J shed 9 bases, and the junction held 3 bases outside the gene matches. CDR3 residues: CASSLGGGGQYF. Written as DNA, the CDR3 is TGTGCCAGCAGTTTAGGAGGCGGGGGGCAGTACTTC.

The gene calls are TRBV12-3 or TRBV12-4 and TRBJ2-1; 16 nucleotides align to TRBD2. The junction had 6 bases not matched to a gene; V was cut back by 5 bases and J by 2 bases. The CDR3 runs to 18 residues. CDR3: CASSAGTSGRATYNEQFF. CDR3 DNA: TGTGCCAGCAGTGCCGGGACTAGCGGGAGGGCCACCTACAATGAGCAGTTCTTC.

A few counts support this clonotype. The DNA for the CDR3 is TGCAGCGCCGTAGGGGGGAAACAAGAGACCCAGTACTTC. It specifies CSAVGGKQETQYF. V usage is TRBV29-1 and J usage is TRBJ2-5, with D tentatively TRBD1 or TRBD2 (6 bases each). The germline V gene encodes CDR1 SQVTM and CDR2 ANQGSEA. Trimming removed 7 bases at V and 2 bases at J, with 14 bases between. CDR3 length: 13 amino acids.